Below, 30 T cell receptor beta chains from the same sample are listed, as sequenced in a study of blood T cell repertoires in COVID-19. The protocol was immunoSEQ multiplex PCR, while the TCRdb copy is restricted to in-frame clones and leaves out a portion. The data contain some 340,000 clones, 90% of them singletons. Sequenced input: PBMCs or T cells enriched from blood (not recorded which). These TCRs come from a woman aged 30 to 39 who had been exposed to COVID-19.

The chain recombines TRBV5-6 with TRBJ1-2; 7 nucleotides agree with TRBD1. V lost 3 bases to trimming and J lost 2 bases; unmatched junction nucleotides: 7. The CDR3 length is 15 residues. Germline values: CDR1 SGHDT, CDR2 YYEEEE. This CDR3 is CASSYPSGQNYGYTF. CDR3 sequence (DNA): TGTGCCAGCAGCTACCCCTCGGGACAGAACTATGGCTACACCTTC.

As DNA, the CDR3 is TGTGCCAGCAGCTCATATGGCGGAAACACCATATATTTT. It translates to CASSSYGGNTIYF. The chain carries TRBV7-3 and TRBJ1-3; no definite D call. The CDR3 has 13 residues. The V gene's germline CDR1 is SGHTA and CDR2 FQGTGA. V was trimmed by 4 bases and J by 4 bases, leaving 8 bases between them.

This clone has just one count. The V gene is TRBV25-1, the J gene TRBJ2-3; 10 nucleotides agree with TRBD1. The CDR3 contains 16 residues. The germline CDR1 and CDR2 sequences are MGHDK and SYGVNS. Trimming removed 4 bases from V and 4 bases from J; junction bases left unmatched: 8. The CDR3 bases are TGTGCCAGCAGTGCTACTCCCGGGACAGGGGCAGATACGCAGTATTTT. The encoded protein is CASSATPGTGADTQYF.

The CDR3 DNA reads as TGTGCCAGCAGTCGGGTTCAGGGAAACCTAAACACCGGGGAGCTGTTTTTT. This gives the protein CASSRVQGNLNTGELFF. The rearrangement links TRBV6-2 or TRBV6-3 to TRBJ2-2; D perhaps matches TRBD1 (5 bases). The CDR3 spans 17 residues. Germline V gene lookup returns CDR1 MNHEY and CDR2 SVGEGT. Trimming removed 5 bases from V and 2 bases from J, with 18 bases in between.

Here the CDR3 DNA reads TGTGCCAGCAGCCATGACGGGACAGCCCTTTTAAACACCATATATTTT. Translation: CASSHDGTALLNTIYF. This chain uses TRBV3-1 (or the pseudogene TRBV3-2) with TRBJ1-3; 7 bases fit TRBD1. J was trimmed by 6 bases and V by 3 bases; bases with no gene match: 11. CDR3 size: 16 residues. Germline CDR1 and CDR2: LGHDT and YNNKEL (reference sequence).

CDR3: CASVHRDSYNSPLHF. For the CDR3, the DNA is TGTGCCAGCGTGCATCGGGACAGCTATAATTCACCCCTCCACTTT. V is TRBV28 and J is TRBJ1-6, with 7 bases fitting TRBD1. In germline, CDR1 is MDHEN, CDR2 SYDVKM. The CDR3 has 15 amino acids. Losses at the gene ends were 8 bases for V and 3 bases for J; bases not matched to a gene: 7.

V gene TRBV3-1 (or the pseudogene TRBV3-2) combines with J gene TRBJ2-3; 7 nucleotides align to TRBD1. Germline V gene lookup returns CDR1 LGHDT and CDR2 YNNKEL (reference sequence). CDR3 size: 13 residues. The V and J ends lost 6 bases and 4 bases, in that order; junction bases with no gene match: 4. CDR3 sequence (DNA): TGTGCCAGCAGTAACAGGGGTTCAGATACGCAGTATTTT. It translates to CASSNRGSDTQYF.

The chain couples TRBV6-2 or TRBV6-3 to TRBJ2-5; 13 bases line up with TRBD2. Germline V gives CDR1 MNHEY, CDR2 SVGEGT. V shed 4 bases, J shed 4 bases, and the junction held 9 bases outside the gene matches. This CDR3 region has 17 residues. As DNA, the CDR3 is TGTGCCAGCAGTTCTGAACCAACTAGCGGGGGGGCAGAGACCCAGTACTTC. Translation gives CASSSEPTSGGAETQYF.

J is TRBJ2-7 and V is TRBV10-3; TRBD2 matches 7 bases. Losses at the gene ends were 0 bases for V and 3 bases for J; bases not matched to a gene: 8. The CDR3 extends over 16 amino acids. Germline V lookup: CDR1 ENHRY, CDR2 SYGVKD. The CDR3 nucleotides are TGTGCCATCAGTGAGTCGGGTCGGGGGGACTTCTACGAGCAGTACTTC. Protein: CAISESGRGDFYEQYF.

As regards this clone: Other DNA variants within this sample encode the same CDR3. The rearrangement links TRBV6-5 to TRBJ1-2; weak D call: TRBD1 (6 bases). The germline V gene has CDR1 MNHEY and CDR2 SVGAGI. Trimming took 2 bases from V and 4 from J, leaving 8 bases between them. The CDR3 loop spans 13 amino acids. The CDR3 protein is CASSYGRGYGYTF. CDR3 coding DNA: TGTGCCAGCAGTTACGGCAGGGGCTATGGCTACACCTTC.

V usage is TRBV5-1 and J usage is TRBJ1-6; 7 bases are a match to TRBD1. This CDR3 has 15 amino acids. Losses at the gene ends were 2 bases for V and 7 bases for J; bases not matched to a gene: 6. Germline CDR1 reads SGHRS; CDR2 reads YFSETQ. CDR3: CASSFTGARNSPLHF. CDR3 sequence (DNA): TGCGCCAGCAGCTTTACAGGGGCGAGGAATTCACCCCTCCACTTT.

V is TRBV3-1 (or the pseudogene TRBV3-2) and J is TRBJ2-2; D might be TRBD1 (5 bases). V gave up 3 bases and J gave up 6 bases, with 17 bases separating them. CDR1 and CDR2 (germline): LGHDT, YNNKEL (reference sequence). The CDR3 contains 16 residues. The CDR3: CASSQWQGQGPGELFF. As DNA, the CDR3 is TGTGCCAGCAGCCAGTGGCAGGGCCAAGGCCCCGGGGAGCTGTTTTTT.

The gene calls are TRBV6-5 and TRBJ2-3, with TRBD2 as a possible D gene (6 bases). Trimming cost V 3 bases and J 0 bases, with 10 bases left between them. Germline values: CDR1 MNHEY, CDR2 SVGAGI. The CDR3 has 15 amino acids. The CDR3 sequence: CASSYRGTSTDTQYF. CDR3 bases: TGTGCCAGCAGTTATCGGGGGACTAGCACAGATACGCAGTATTTT.

This clone was detected once. The chain is built from TRBV6-5 and TRBJ1-1; D call uncertain. V lost 5 bases and J lost 4, with 17 bases in between. Per the germline V gene, CDR1 is MNHEY and CDR2 is SVGAGI. CDR3 size: 15 residues. CDR3: CASSNRPRAATEAFF. The CDR3, as DNA: TGTGCCAGCAGTAACCGACCGAGAGCGGCCACTGAAGCTTTCTTT.

The V and J genes are TRBV6-5 and TRBJ2-5, with 7 bases lining up with TRBD1. The CDR3 covers 14 residues. V shed 10 bases, J shed 0 bases, and the junction held 8 bases outside the gene matches. Germline V CDR1 and CDR2: MNHEY, SVGAGI. The DNA of the CDR3 is TGTGCCACCATAGTGGGACAGTACCAAGAGACCCAGTACTTC. Translation gives CATIVGQYQETQYF.

The chain is built from TRBV4-2 and TRBJ1-3; weak D call: TRBD1 (6 bases). The CDR3 runs to 15 residues. The V gene lost 0 bases and the J gene lost 0 bases, with 6 bases spanning the gap. Germline V gene lookup returns CDR1 LGHNA and CDR2 YNFKEQ. Written as DNA, the CDR3 is TGTGCCAGCAGCCAAGACAGGGGCTCTGGAAACACCATATATTTT. This encodes CASSQDRGSGNTIYF.

The rearrangement links TRBV19 to TRBJ1-5, with 10 bases aligning to TRBD1. CDR3 size: 15 residues. Germline loops: CDR1 LNHDA, CDR2 SQIVND (reference sequence). With V trimmed by 6 bases and J by 7 bases, 9 bases remained unmatched. The CDR3 spells CASRKTGTGAQPQHF. The CDR3 nucleotides are TGTGCCAGTAGGAAGACCGGGACAGGGGCGCAGCCCCAGCATTTT.

V is TRBV5-4 and J is TRBJ1-2; tentative D call: TRBD1 (5 bases). The V end was cut by 4 bases, the J end by 3 bases, with 13 bases between. Germline CDR1 and CDR2: SGHNT and YYREEE (reference sequence). The CDR3 covers 14 residues. Written as DNA, the CDR3 is TGTGCCAGCAGCCGGGACCGGGGGGACTATGGCTACACCTTC. Translation: CASSRDRGDYGYTF.

The V and J genes are TRBV6-5 and TRBJ2-2, with 7 nucleotides matching TRBD1. Germline V lookup: CDR1 MNHEY, CDR2 SVGAGI. V shed 6 bases, J shed 14 bases, and the junction held 6 bases outside the gene matches. The CDR3 extends over 11 amino acids. The CDR3 coding sequence is TGTGCCAGCAGCCCGGGACAGTTACTGTTTTTT. Translation: CASSPGQLLFF.

This clone was recorded only once. The rearrangement uses TRBV5-4 and TRBJ1-2, with D perhaps TRBD1 (5 bases). The CDR3 has 13 amino acids. Deletions cut 3 bases from V and 3 bases from J, with 9 bases between. CDR1 SGHNT and CDR2 YYREEE come from the germline V gene (reference sequence). CDR3 sequence (DNA): TGTGCCAGCAGCTCCGACAGCCACTATGGCTACACCTTC. Translation: CASSSDSHYGYTF. Full variable domain (remainder filled in from reference TRBV5-4 and TRBJ1-2): ETGVTQSPTHLIKTRGQQVTLRCSSQSGHNTVSWYQQALGQGPQFIFQYYREEENGRGNFPPRFSGLQFPNYSSELNVNALELDDSALYLCASSSDSHYGYTFGSGTRLTVV.

The chain combines TRBV9 with TRBJ1-1, with D possibly being TRBD1 (5 bases). The CDR3 spans 14 residues. Germline CDR1 and CDR2: SGDLS and YYNGEE. Trimming shortened V by 0 bases and J by 1 base, and 7 bases separated the two germline ends. CDR3 coding DNA: TGTGCCAGCAGCGTAGCACAGGAGAACACTGAAGCTTTCTTT. Protein sequence: CASSVAQENTEAFF.

This chain uses TRBV5-6 with TRBJ2-3, with D unresolved. Germline V CDR1 and CDR2: SGHDT, YYEEEE. V lost 4 bases and J 2 bases, leaving 23 bases between the germline ends. The CDR3 loop spans 18 amino acids. The CDR3 is CASSALFRSQPVTDTQYF. CDR3 coding DNA: TGTGCCAGCAGCGCCCTTTTTCGGAGCCAGCCAGTCACAGATACGCAGTATTTT.

The rearrangement joins TRBV19 to TRBJ1-5; D gene unclear. The CDR3 consists of 14 residues. Germline V lookup: CDR1 LNHDA, CDR2 SQIVND (reference sequence). The V end was cut by 3 bases, the J end by 3 bases, with 9 bases between. CDR3 in DNA: TGTGCCAGTAGTATCTGGCCGCCCAATCAGCCCCAGCATTTT. The encoded protein is CASSIWPPNQPQHF.

The chain couples TRBV5-1 to TRBJ1-2; possibly TRBD1 for D (5 bases). This CDR3 comprises 15 residues. V dropped 1 base and J dropped 3 bases, with 13 bases sitting between them. The germline gives CDR1 SGHRS, CDR2 YFSETQ. CDR3 protein: CASSLSLGGYYGYTF. CDR3 nucleotide sequence: TGCGCCAGCAGCTTGAGTCTGGGGGGGTACTATGGCTACACCTTC.

V and J are TRBV5-1 and TRBJ2-7; 7 bases are shared with TRBD1. Unmatched junction bases numbered 0, after V lost 4 bases and J lost 2 bases. Per the germline V gene, CDR1 is SGHRS and CDR2 is YFSETQ. The CDR3 is 12 residues long. CDR3 nucleotides: TGCGCCAGCAGCCAGGGGGCCTACGAGCAGTACTTC. As protein: CASSQGAYEQYF.

The chain is built from TRBV7-2 and TRBJ1-5, with 7 bases aligning to TRBD1. The junction had 5 bases not matched to a gene; V was cut back by 5 bases and J by 7 bases. Germline values: CDR1 SGHTA, CDR2 FQGNSA. This CDR3 has 13 amino acids. The CDR3 coding sequence is TGTGCCAGCAGCGCCGACAGGGCCCAGCCCCAGCATTTT. The encoded protein is CASSADRAQPQHF.

This rearrangement joins TRBV10-3 to TRBJ2-1; possibly TRBD2 for D (7 bases). The CDR3 has 15 residues. The V end lost 11 bases, the J end lost 7 bases, and 24 bases lay between the germline ends. Germline V gene data show CDR1 as ENHRY and CDR2 as SYGVKD. DNA of the CDR3: TGTGCCTCCAGGGAGGGGGTCAATCGGCGGAATGAGCAGTTCTTC. This codes for CASREGVNRRNEQFF.

V is TRBV5-1 and J is TRBJ1-3, with D possibly being TRBD1 (5 bases). This CDR3 comprises 15 residues. Trimming left V 5 bases short and J 2 bases short, with 14 bases between. Germline V gene data show CDR1 as SGHRS and CDR2 as YFSETQ. CDR3 loop: CASSYDSLPGNTIYF. CDR3 DNA: TGCGCCAGCAGTTATGACAGCCTCCCTGGAAACACCATATATTTT.

The chain carries TRBV5-4 and TRBJ1-2; D is possibly TRBD1 (6 bases). V dropped 4 bases and J dropped 8 bases, with 15 bases sitting between them. CDR3 length equals 13 residues. Germline assignment: CDR1 SGHNT and CDR2 YYREEE (reference sequence). This CDR3 is CASSPRGTWGYTF. Written as DNA, the CDR3 is TGTGCCAGCAGCCCCAGGGGTACGTGGGGCTACACCTTC.

The chain combines TRBV4-2 with TRBJ1-5, with TRBD1 identical over 7 bases. The germline V gene encodes CDR1 LGHNA and CDR2 YNFKEQ. V was pared by 3 bases and J by 7 bases, with 6 bases of the junction left unmatched. The CDR3 is 14 residues long. For the CDR3, the DNA is TGTGCCAGCAGCCACGATCAGGGGGGACAGCCCCAGCATTTT. Translated, it gives CASSHDQGGQPQHF.